This T cell receptor (beta chain) was captured by sequencing in a study of OX40 agonist ivuxolimab in advanced cancers. Background on the study: Patients were dosed with the agonistic anti-OX40 (CD134) antibody ivuxolimab. A mean age of about 59 years, range about 20 to 85, was recorded, and approximately 85% were male. Study-level points and caveats: More expanded clones were seen, on average, in CD8+ T cells than in CD4+. Near-lowest levels of clonal expansion characterized partial responders at 0.1-3.0 mg/kg.

Libraries were prepared by immunoSEQ multiplex PCR; TCRdb keeps only in-frame clonotypes and omits some of them. The repertoire consists of some 100,000 clones, with approximately 91% occurring once and the leading ten covering approximately 0.15%. Trimming removed 5 bases from V and 3 bases from J, with 16 bases in between. The germline V gene has CDR1 SEHNR and CDR2 FQNEAQ (reference sequence). CDR3 length: 15 amino acids. Details on this clone: Its antigen is currently unknown.

The V gene is TRBV7-9, the J gene TRBJ2-5; possibly TRBD1 or TRBD2 for D (5 bases each). The specimen comprised CD4+ or CD8+ T cells sorted from blood, sampled in a trial of the OX40 agonist ivuxolimab. The origin of this receptor is an adult with an advanced solid tumor such as melanoma, head and neck, liver or kidney cancer. CDR3 bases: TGTGCCAGCAGCAGGTCTTGGATGGGGGAAGAGACCCAGTACTTC. Translation gives CASSRSWMGEETQYF. The entire variable domain, with the rest obtained from reference TRBV7-9 and TRBJ2-5, is as follows: DTGVSQNPRHKITKRGQNVTFRCDPISEHNRLYWYRQTLGQGPEFLTYFQNEAQLEKSRLLSDRFSAERPKGSFSTLEIQRTEQGDSAMYLCASSRSWMGEETQYFGPGTRLLVL.